Presented here are 3 T cell receptor beta chains from one specimen sequenced in a study of Ad26.COV2.S vaccination and SARS-CoV-2 variants. As to treatment: roughly 19 received Ad26.COV2.S at low or high dose, single or two shots; roughly five received placebo; per-sample allocation not given. Samples analyzed were those drawn on day 63 after the first vaccine or placebo injection. Clones were sequenced by immunoSEQ multiplex PCR, and TCRdb holds only the in-frame ones, with some missing. The repertoire holds approximately 300,000 clones, with about 86% as singletons. This specimen consisted of peripheral blood, obtained in a trial of Ad26.COV2.S vaccine versus placebo. These receptors came from a person aged 18-60 years who received the Ad26.COV2.S COVID-19 vaccine or a placebo.

The chain is built from TRBV27 and TRBJ1-1, with 8 bases matching TRBD1. CDR3 length equals 15 residues. Trimming cost V 7 bases and J 1 base; bases outside gene matches: 8. Germline CDR1 is MNHEY and CDR2 is SMNVEV (reference sequence). The CDR3 is CASIAGDRQNTEAFF. DNA of the CDR3: TGTGCCAGCATCGCCGGGGACAGGCAGAACACTGAAGCTTTCTTT.

CDR3 region: CASSLSPTASSYNEQFF. The DNA for the CDR3 is TGTGCCAGCAGCTTATCCCCGACCGCGAGCTCCTACAATGAGCAGTTCTTC. This chain joins TRBV11-2 and TRBJ2-1; no definite D call. Germline CDR1 and CDR2: SGHAT and FQNNGV. V lost 2 bases to trimming and J lost 0 bases, with 14 bases between them. The CDR3 loop spans 17 amino acids.

This chain connects TRBV19 to TRBJ1-1, with D unclear. Germline-derived CDR1 and CDR2 are LNHDA and SQIVND (reference sequence). Trimming left V 6 bases short and J 1 base short, with 12 bases between. The CDR3 spans 14 residues. In DNA form, the CDR3 reads TGTGCCAGTAGCCCTAAGACCTCGAACACTGAAGCTTTCTTT. This gives the protein CASSPKTSNTEAFF.